This T cell receptor beta chain stems from a study of cytotoxic CD8 clonotypes in ibrutinib-treated CLL. Looking at the study overall: Response samples followed a median 12 months of treatment, range 6 to 36. Averaging across samples gave roughly 260,000 productive templates and around 100,000 productive rearrangements.

The targeted sequencing depth was 1 in 200,000 to 1 in 1 million T cells. Profiling relied on immunoSEQ multiplex PCR, and the TCRdb table lists in-frame clones only, not all of them. The data contain 95,000 to 100,000 clones, almost 80% of them seen just once; the ten biggest clones take up 32%. CDR3 length equals 15 residues. V was clipped by 3 bases and J by 4 bases, with 16 bases between them. Germline lookup yields CDR1 SGDLS and CDR2 YYNGEE. The source was PBMCs, collected after 12 months of ibrutinib treatment. This clonotype originated in a human donor with chronic lymphocytic leukemia. This chain joins TRBV9 and TRBJ1-1; D not certain. The CDR3 DNA follows: TGTGCCAGCAGCGCTCCCCGATCCTCGAGCACTGAAGCTTTCTTT. It specifies CASSAPRSSSTEAFF. Combining the CDR3 with reference TRBV9 and TRBJ1-1 gives the whole variable domain DSGVTQTPKHLITATGQRVTLRCSPRSGDLSVYWYQQSLDQGLQFLIQYYNGEERAKGNILERFSAQQFPDLHSELNLSSLELGDSALYFCASSAPRSSSTEAFFGQGTRLTVV.